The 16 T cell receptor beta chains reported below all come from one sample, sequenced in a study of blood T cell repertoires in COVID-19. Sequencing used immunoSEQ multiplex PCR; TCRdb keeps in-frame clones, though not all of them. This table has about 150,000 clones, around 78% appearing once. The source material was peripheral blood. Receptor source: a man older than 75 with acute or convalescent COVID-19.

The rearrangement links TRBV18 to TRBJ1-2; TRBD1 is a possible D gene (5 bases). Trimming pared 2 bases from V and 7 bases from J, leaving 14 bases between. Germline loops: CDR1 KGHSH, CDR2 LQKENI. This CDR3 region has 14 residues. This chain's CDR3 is CASSPSPGKGGYTF. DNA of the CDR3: TGTGCCAGCTCACCAAGCCCAGGGAAGGGTGGCTACACCTTC.

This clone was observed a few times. The CDR3 DNA reads as TGCGCCAGCAGCTCGACAGGGGTTGGGTACAATGAGCAGTTCTTC. Its protein product is CASSSTGVGYNEQFF. The chain has TRBV5-1 and TRBJ2-1, with TRBD1 matching 8 bases. CDR3 length: 15 residues. The V gene's germline CDR1 is SGHRS and CDR2 YFSETQ. V was pared by 3 bases and J by 4 bases, with 6 bases of the junction left unmatched.

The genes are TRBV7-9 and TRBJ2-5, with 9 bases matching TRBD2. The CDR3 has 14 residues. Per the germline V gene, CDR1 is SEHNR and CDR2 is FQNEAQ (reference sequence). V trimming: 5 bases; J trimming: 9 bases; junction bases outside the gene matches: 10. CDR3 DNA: TGTGCCAGCAGCGACCTGACTAGCGGAACGCCCCAGTACTTC. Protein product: CASSDLTSGTPQYF.

CDR3 protein: CASSPRQGLADTQYF. CDR3 in DNA: TGTGCCAGCAGCCCTCGACAGGGTTTGGCAGATACGCAGTATTTT. V gene TRBV11-3 combines with J gene TRBJ2-3; 7 bases line up with TRBD1. This CDR3 region has 15 residues. Germline V gives CDR1 SGHNT, CDR2 YENEEA. The V and J ends lost 5 bases and 4 bases, in that order; junction bases with no gene match: 9. The entire variable domain, with the rest obtained from reference TRBV11-3 and TRBJ2-3, is as follows: EAGVVQSPRYKIIEKKQPVAFWCNPISGHNTLYWYLQNLGQGPELLIRYENEEAVDDSQLPKDRFSAERLKGVDSTLKIQPAELGDSAVYLCASSPRQGLADTQYFGPGTRLTVL.

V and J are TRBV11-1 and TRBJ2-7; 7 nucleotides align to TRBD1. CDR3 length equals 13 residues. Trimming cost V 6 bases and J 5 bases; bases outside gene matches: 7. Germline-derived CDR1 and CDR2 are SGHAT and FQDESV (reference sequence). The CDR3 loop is CASSSGDRDEQYF. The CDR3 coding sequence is TGTGCCAGCAGTAGTGGTGACAGGGACGAGCAGTACTTC.

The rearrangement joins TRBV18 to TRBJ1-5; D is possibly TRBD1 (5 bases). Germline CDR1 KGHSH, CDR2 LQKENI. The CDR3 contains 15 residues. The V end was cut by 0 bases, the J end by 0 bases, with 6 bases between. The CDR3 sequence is CASSPPGVSNQPQHF. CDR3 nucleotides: TGTGCCAGCTCACCACCAGGGGTTAGCAATCAGCCCCAGCATTTT.

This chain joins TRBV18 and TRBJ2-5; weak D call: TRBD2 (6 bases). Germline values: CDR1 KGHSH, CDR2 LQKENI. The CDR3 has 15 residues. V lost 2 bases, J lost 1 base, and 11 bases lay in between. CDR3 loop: CASSPSSGFQETQYF. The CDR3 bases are TGTGCCAGCTCACCAAGCAGCGGGTTCCAAGAGACCCAGTACTTC.

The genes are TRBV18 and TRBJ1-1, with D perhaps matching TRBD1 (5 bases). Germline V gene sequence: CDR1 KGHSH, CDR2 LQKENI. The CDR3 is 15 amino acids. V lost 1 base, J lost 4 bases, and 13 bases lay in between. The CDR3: CASSPLGGPGTEAFF. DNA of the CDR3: TGTGCCAGCTCACCACTGGGGGGTCCCGGCACTGAAGCTTTCTTT.

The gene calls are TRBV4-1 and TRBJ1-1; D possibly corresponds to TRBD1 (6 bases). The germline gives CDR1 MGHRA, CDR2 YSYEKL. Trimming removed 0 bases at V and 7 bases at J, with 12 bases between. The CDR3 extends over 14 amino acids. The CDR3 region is CASSQDGGAGEAFF. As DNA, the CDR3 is TGCGCCAGCAGCCAAGATGGGGGCGCCGGTGAAGCTTTCTTT.

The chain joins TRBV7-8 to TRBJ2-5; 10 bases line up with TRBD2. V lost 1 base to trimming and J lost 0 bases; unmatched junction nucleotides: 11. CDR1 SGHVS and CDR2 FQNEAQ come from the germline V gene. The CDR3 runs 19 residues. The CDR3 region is CASSLVMASGGGYQETQYF. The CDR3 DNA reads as TGTGCCAGCAGCTTAGTTATGGCTAGCGGGGGCGGGTACCAAGAGACCCAGTACTTC.

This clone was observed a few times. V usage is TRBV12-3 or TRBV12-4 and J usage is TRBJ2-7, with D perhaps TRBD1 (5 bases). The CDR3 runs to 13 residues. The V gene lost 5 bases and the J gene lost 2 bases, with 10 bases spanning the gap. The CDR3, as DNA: TGTGCCAGCAGTCTCACAGGAGCCTACGAGCAGTACTTC. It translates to CASSLTGAYEQYF.

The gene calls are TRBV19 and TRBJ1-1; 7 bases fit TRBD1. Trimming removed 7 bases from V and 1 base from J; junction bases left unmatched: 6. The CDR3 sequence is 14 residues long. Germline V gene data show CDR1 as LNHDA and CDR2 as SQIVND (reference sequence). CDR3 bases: TGTGCCAGTATCCTCGGGACAGCGAACACTGAAGCTTTCTTT. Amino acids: CASILGTANTEAFF.

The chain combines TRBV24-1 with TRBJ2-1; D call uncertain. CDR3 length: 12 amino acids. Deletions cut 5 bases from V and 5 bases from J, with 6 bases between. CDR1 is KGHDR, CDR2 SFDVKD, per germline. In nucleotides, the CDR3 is TGTGCCACCAGTGGGCTGGACAATGAGCAGTTCTTC. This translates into CATSGLDNEQFF.

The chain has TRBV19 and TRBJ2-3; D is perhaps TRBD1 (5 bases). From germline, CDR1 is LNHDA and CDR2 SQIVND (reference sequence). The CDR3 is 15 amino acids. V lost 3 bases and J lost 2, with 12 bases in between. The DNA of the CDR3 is TGTGCCAGTAGTATTGGACAAGCTTACACAGATACGCAGTATTTT. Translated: CASSIGQAYTDTQYF.

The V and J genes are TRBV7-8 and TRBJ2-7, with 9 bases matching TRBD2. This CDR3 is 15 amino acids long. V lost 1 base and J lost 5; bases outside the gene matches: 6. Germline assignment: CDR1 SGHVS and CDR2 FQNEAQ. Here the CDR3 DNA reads TGTGCCAGCAGCTTAGTTTTTAGCGGGGGCCACGAGCAGTACTTC. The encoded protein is CASSLVFSGGHEQYF. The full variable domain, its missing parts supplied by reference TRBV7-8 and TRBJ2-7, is GAGVSQSPRYKVAKRGQDVALRCDPISGHVSLFWYQQALGQGPEFLTYFQNEAQLDKSGLPSDRFFAERPEGSVSTLKIQRTQQEDSAVYLCASSLVFSGGHEQYFGPGTRLTVT.

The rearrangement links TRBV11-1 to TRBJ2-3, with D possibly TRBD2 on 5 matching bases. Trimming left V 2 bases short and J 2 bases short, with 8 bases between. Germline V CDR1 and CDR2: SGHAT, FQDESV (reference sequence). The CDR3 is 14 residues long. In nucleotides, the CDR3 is TGTGCCAGCAGCTTAAGCGGTTCCACAGATACGCAGTATTTT. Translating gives CASSLSGSTDTQYF.